This T cell receptor (beta chain) came from a study of cytotoxic CD8 clonotypes in ibrutinib-treated CLL. Libraries were prepared by immunoSEQ multiplex PCR; TCRdb keeps only in-frame clonotypes and omits some of them. This sample has fewer than 400,000 clones, with over 60% found just once. Study-wide findings and caveats: Higher circulating CD8+ T-cell counts strongly accompanied higher baseline clonality, above age-matched healthy donors.

Comments on this clone: As yet, its antigen is unknown.

The ends were cut back, 10 bases at V and 9 bases at J, with 13 bases in the middle. The CDR3 has 11 amino acids. Germline V gives CDR1 SNHLY, CDR2 FYNNEI. The chain joins TRBV2 to TRBJ1-5; D possibly corresponds to TRBD1 (5 bases). The TCR comes from a human donor with chronic lymphocytic leukemia. The material sequenced was PBMCs, taken after 36 months of ibrutinib treatment. DNA for the CDR3: TGTGCCACCAAGGGGAGGGGGCCCCAGCATTTT. Translated: CATKGRGPQHF. Full variable domain (rest looked up from reference TRBV2 and TRBJ1-5): EPEVTQTPSHQVTQMGQEVILRCVPISNHLYFYWYRQILGQKVEFLVSFYNNEISEKSEIFDDQFSVERPDGSNFTLKIRSTKLEDSAMYFCATKGRGPQHFGDGTRLSIL.